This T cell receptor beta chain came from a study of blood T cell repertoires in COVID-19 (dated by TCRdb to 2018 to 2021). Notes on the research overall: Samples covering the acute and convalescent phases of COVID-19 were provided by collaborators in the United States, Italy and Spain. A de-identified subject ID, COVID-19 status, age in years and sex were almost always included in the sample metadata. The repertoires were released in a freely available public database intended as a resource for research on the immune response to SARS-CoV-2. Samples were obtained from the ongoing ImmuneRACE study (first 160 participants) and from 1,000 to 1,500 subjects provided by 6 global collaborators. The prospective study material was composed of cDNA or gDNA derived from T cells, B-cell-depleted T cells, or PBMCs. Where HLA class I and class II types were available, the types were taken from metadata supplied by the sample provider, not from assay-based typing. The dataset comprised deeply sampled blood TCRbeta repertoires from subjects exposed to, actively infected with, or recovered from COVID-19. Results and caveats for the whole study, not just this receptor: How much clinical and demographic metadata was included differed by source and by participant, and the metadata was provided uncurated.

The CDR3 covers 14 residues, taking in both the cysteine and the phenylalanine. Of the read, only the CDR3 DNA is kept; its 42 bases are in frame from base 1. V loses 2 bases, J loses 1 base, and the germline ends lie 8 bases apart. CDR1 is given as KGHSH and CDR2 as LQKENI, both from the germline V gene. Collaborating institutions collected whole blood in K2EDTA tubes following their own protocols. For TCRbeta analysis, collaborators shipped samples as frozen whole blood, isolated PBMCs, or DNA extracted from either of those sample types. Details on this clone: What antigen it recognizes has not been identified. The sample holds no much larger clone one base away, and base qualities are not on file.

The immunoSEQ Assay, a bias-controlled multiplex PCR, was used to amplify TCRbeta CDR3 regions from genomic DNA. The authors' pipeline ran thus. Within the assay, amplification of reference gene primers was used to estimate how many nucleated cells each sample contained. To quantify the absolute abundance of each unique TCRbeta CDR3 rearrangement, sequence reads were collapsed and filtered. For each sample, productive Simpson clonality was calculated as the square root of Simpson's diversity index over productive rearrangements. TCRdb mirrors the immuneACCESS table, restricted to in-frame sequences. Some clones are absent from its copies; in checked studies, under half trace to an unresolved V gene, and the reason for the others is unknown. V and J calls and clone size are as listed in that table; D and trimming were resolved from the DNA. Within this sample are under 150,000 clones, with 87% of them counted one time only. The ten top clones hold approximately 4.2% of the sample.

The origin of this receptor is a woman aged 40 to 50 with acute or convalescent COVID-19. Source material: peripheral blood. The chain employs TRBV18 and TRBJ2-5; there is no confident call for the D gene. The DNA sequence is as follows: TGTGCCAGCTCACCAGGGCGAATCCAAGAGACCCAGTACTTC. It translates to CASSPGRIQETQYF. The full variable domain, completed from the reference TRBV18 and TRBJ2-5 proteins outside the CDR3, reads NAGVMQNPRHLVRRRGQEARLRCSPMKGHSHVYWYRQLPEEGLKFMVYLQKENIIDESGMPKERFSAEFPKEGPSILRIQQVVRGDSAAYFCASSPGRIQETQYFGPGTRLLVL.